This T cell receptor (beta chain) stems from a study of T cells in Graves' hyperthyroidism and ophthalmopathy. A few counts support this clonotype. Authors of the study amplified TCR beta CDR3 regions from RNA transcripts. Initially, a first-round RT-PCR of the TCR CDR3 employed the HTBI primer set. Using its own MiXCR run on the multiplex PCR reads, TCRdb lists one record per CDR3 protein. The repertoire includes about 840,000 distinct CDR3 sequences, 35% to 40% of them detected once, and over 8% sits in the top ten. Trimming took 7 bases from V and 8 from J; bases not matched to a gene: 19. Germline V gene lookup returns CDR1 SEHNR and CDR2 FQNEAQ (reference sequence). CDR3 length: 17 amino acids.

The chain combines TRBV7-9 with TRBJ1-4; 7 bases agree with TRBD1. Sequencing was done on a sample of blood. The sequence came from a man aged 18 to 30 with Graves' hyperthyroidism. The CDR3 nucleotides are TGTGCCAGCACCCGGGGCGACAGGGACGGGGAATGGGAAAAACTGTTTTTT. This translates into CASTRGDRDGEWEKLFF.